What follows are 30 T cell receptor beta chains derived from one specimen sequenced in a study of identical twins. Each CDR3 protein gets one entry after TCRdb re-called the 5' RACE reads with MiXCR. Here the sample spans roughly 280,000 distinct CDR3 sequences, 8.5% to 9.5% being singletons. The same sample was also used in a study of yellow fever vaccine responses in identical twins.

The sequencing input was CD8+ T cells sorted from blood. The receptors shown here come from a woman aged 18-29 years in good health.

CDR3 in DNA: TGTGCCAGCAGTTCTCAGAGGGACAGCTCCTACGAGCAGTACTTC. It is translated as CASSSQRDSSYEQYF. V and J are TRBV27 and TRBJ2-7; TRBD1 matches at 7 bases. Germline V gives CDR1 MNHEY, CDR2 SMNVEV (reference sequence). This CDR3 spans 15 amino acids. V was pared by 4 bases and J by 0 bases, with 6 bases of the junction left unmatched.

This clonotype was detected only a few times. The chain is built from TRBV5-1 and TRBJ1-1; maybe TRBD1 (5 bases). Germline values: CDR1 SGHRS, CDR2 YFSETQ. This CDR3 region has 14 residues. The V gene lost 4 bases and the J gene lost 0 bases, with 10 bases spanning the gap. The CDR3 bases are TGCGCCAGCAGCCGAGGGACGGTGAACACTGAAGCTTTCTTT. This translates into CASSRGTVNTEAFF. The whole variable domain, filled in from reference TRBV5-1 and TRBJ1-1, reads KAGVTQTPRYLIKTRGQQVTLSCSPISGHRSVSWYQQTPGQGLQFLFEYFSETQRNKGNFPGRFSGRQFSNSRSEMNVSTLELGDSALYLCASSRGTVNTEAFFGQGTRLTVV.

The chain recombines TRBV4-3 with TRBJ2-1; 9 bases fit TRBD2. Germline loops: CDR1 LGHNA, CDR2 YSLEER. J gave up 3 bases and V 0 bases, and 9 bases lay outside the gene matches. This CDR3 is 18 amino acids long. The CDR3 coding sequence is TGCGCCAGCAGCCAAGATGGAATAGCGGGAGTTAACTACAATGAGCAGTTCTTC. Residues: CASSQDGIAGVNYNEQFF.

The table lists this clonotype with a few counts. CDR3 DNA sequence: TGCGCCAGCAGCCAAGGTTGGCTAGCACAGTGGGAGCAGTACTTC. Translating gives CASSQGWLAQWEQYF. The rearrangement joins TRBV4-3 to TRBJ2-7; D may be TRBD2 (5 bases). CDR3 size: 15 residues. Trimming removed 1 base from V and 7 bases from J, with 17 bases in between. CDR1 LGHNA and CDR2 YSLEER come from the germline V gene.

V gene TRBV12-3 or TRBV12-4 combines with J gene TRBJ2-2; D is unresolved. The CDR3 is 14 residues long. V shed 2 bases and J shed 9 bases, with 13 bases lying between them. The CDR3 DNA reads as TGTGCCAGCAGTTTATCCCGCACTTTCTGGGAGCTGTTTTTT. Its protein product is CASSLSRTFWELFF.

The J gene is TRBJ2-5, the V gene TRBV20-1; 7 bases fit TRBD2. The V and J ends lost 3 bases and 4 bases, in that order; junction bases with no gene match: 8. Germline V gene sequence: CDR1 DFQATT, CDR2 SNEGSKA (reference sequence). This CDR3 region has 14 residues. The CDR3 coding sequence is TGCAGTGCTAGGGGGGGAGGGCCCGGAGAGACCCAGTACTTC. This gives the protein CSARGGGPGETQYF.

The chain joins TRBV20-1 to TRBJ2-3; 7 bases are a match to TRBD2. The CDR3 spans 14 residues. V trimming: 1 base; J trimming: 4 bases; junction bases outside the gene matches: 5. Germline V gives CDR1 DFQATT, CDR2 SNEGSKA (reference sequence). The CDR3 region is CSARVSGLADTQYF. The CDR3 DNA is TGCAGTGCTAGAGTTTCCGGACTAGCAGATACGCAGTATTTT.

The genes are TRBV7-6 and TRBJ2-7, with 9 nucleotides matching TRBD1. Losses at the gene ends were 4 bases for V and 5 bases for J; bases not matched to a gene: 9. Germline CDR1 is SGHVS and CDR2 is FNYEAQ. The CDR3 length is 15 residues. CDR3 in amino acids: CASSYPGQGNHEQYF. CDR3 nucleotides: TGTGCCAGCAGCTACCCGGGACAGGGTAATCACGAGCAGTACTTC.

CDR3 in DNA: TGCAGTGCTATTAGGAACGGCCCCAGGGAATACGAGCAGTACTTC. Its protein is CSAIRNGPREYEQYF. The rearrangement links TRBV20-1 to TRBJ2-7; D is possibly TRBD1 (5 bases). The CDR3 spans 15 residues. Per germline, CDR1 DFQATT and CDR2 SNEGSKA (reference sequence). Trimming removed 4 bases from V and 4 bases from J, with 20 bases in between.

V is TRBV10-3 and J is TRBJ2-2, with D uncertain. V lost 3 bases and J 6 bases, leaving 5 bases between the germline ends. Germline lookup yields CDR1 ENHRY and CDR2 SYGVKD. CDR3 length: 12 amino acids. In DNA, the CDR3 is TGTGCCATCAGTGATCGATCCGGGGAGCTGTTTTTT. Translation: CAISDRSGELFF.

This clonotype has just a few counts. This chain uses TRBV10-3 with TRBJ2-5, with 8 bases matching TRBD1. V lost 6 bases to trimming and J lost 5 bases; unmatched junction nucleotides: 5. Germline V gene lookup returns CDR1 ENHRY and CDR2 SYGVKD. The length of the CDR3 is 13 residues. The CDR3 coding sequence is TGTGCCATCAGGGACAGGGTAGCGGAGACCCAGTACTTC. Its translation is CAIRDRVAETQYF.

This clonotype occurred a few times. The chain has TRBV20-1 and TRBJ2-5, with 12 nucleotides matching TRBD2. The CDR3 sequence is 13 residues long. Germline CDR1 reads DFQATT; CDR2 reads SNEGSKA (reference sequence). The V gene end was trimmed by 6 bases and the J gene end by 2 bases; junction bases not matched to a gene: 1. This CDR3 is CSATSGGQETQYF. The CDR3 DNA is TGCAGTGCAACTAGCGGGGGGCAAGAGACCCAGTACTTC.

This chain connects TRBV2 to TRBJ1-2; D is undetermined. This CDR3 is 14 amino acids long. The germline V gene has CDR1 SNHLY and CDR2 FYNNEI. V was shortened by 6 bases and J by 3 bases, with 14 bases between the two germline ends. CDR3 DNA sequence: TGTGCCAGCAGGGTGGAAGGGAAGGACTATGGCTACACCTTC. Protein: CASRVEGKDYGYTF.

Ten or more counts support this clonotype. This chain joins TRBV7-2 and TRBJ2-2; 9 nucleotides agree with TRBD2. This CDR3 has 17 amino acids. Germline assignment: CDR1 SGHTA and CDR2 FQGNSA. The trim removed 3 bases at V and 0 bases at J, leaving 5 bases unmatched. CDR3 DNA: TGTGCCAGCAGCTTCCCCGGGACTAGCCCGAACACCGGGGAGCTGTTTTTT. Residues: CASSFPGTSPNTGELFF.

V is TRBV29-1 and J is TRBJ2-1; possibly TRBD2 for D (5 bases). Germline values: CDR1 SQVTM, CDR2 ANQGSEA. The CDR3 covers 15 residues. Trimming took 3 bases from V and 2 from J, leaving 14 bases between them. The CDR3 sequence is CSVDEGRSPYNEQFF. In nucleotides, the CDR3 is TGCAGCGTTGATGAGGGAAGAAGCCCCTACAATGAGCAGTTCTTC.

This clonotype was seen repeatedly, ten times or more. The chain employs TRBV4-3 and TRBJ2-7; 7 bases map to TRBD1. V lost 0 bases, J lost 2 bases, and 13 bases stayed unmatched. Germline CDR1 is LGHNA and CDR2 is YSLEER. This CDR3 has 18 amino acids. CDR3 residues: CASSQDPLYRDSPYEQYF. DNA of the CDR3: TGCGCCAGCAGCCAAGACCCCCTCTACCGGGACAGCCCCTACGAGCAGTACTTC.

This clonotype appeared a few times. The gene calls are TRBV15 and TRBJ2-7; perhaps D is TRBD1 or TRBD2 (5 bases each). V was trimmed by 8 bases and J by 4 bases, leaving 18 bases between them. Germline CDR1 reads LNHNV; CDR2 reads YYDKDF (reference sequence). The CDR3 loop spans 14 amino acids. CDR3 sequence: CATSDTSRLYEQYF. The CDR3 nucleotides read TGTGCCACCTCGGACACTAGTCGGCTATACGAGCAGTACTTC.

This clonotype appeared a few times. The V and J genes are TRBV4-2 and TRBJ2-7, with 7 bases that match TRBD2. V shed 4 bases, J shed 6 bases, and the junction held 3 bases outside the gene matches. Germline V gene lookup returns CDR1 LGHNA and CDR2 YNFKEQ. The CDR3 totals 12 residues. The CDR3 bases are TGTGCCAGCAGCCTGGGGACTACCGAGCAGTACTTC. This gives the protein CASSLGTTEQYF.

V is TRBV6-4 and J is TRBJ2-2; no firm D call. Germline-derived CDR1 and CDR2 are MRHNA and SNTAGT. The germline V and J ends were trimmed by 1 base and 4 bases, with 10 bases remaining between them. This CDR3 has 15 residues. Here the CDR3 DNA reads TGTGCCAGCAGTGACTTTCCGACAACCACCGGGGAGCTGTTTTTT. Encoded protein: CASSDFPTTTGELFF.

This clonotype was seen more than once but under ten times. This chain uses TRBV27 with TRBJ2-1; the D is unclear. Trimming stripped 6 bases from V and 1 base from J, with 10 bases between. The V gene's germline CDR1 is MNHEY and CDR2 SMNVEV (reference sequence). This CDR3 is 14 amino acids long. DNA for the CDR3: TGTGCCAGCAGACGACCAGGATCCTACAATGAGCAGTTCTTC. Its protein is CASRRPGSYNEQFF.

This clonotype has just a few counts. This chain connects TRBV2 to TRBJ2-7; possible D gene TRBD1, 5 bases. CDR3 length: 11 residues. Between the trimmed V and J ends, which lost 7 bases and 3 bases, there was a span of 7 bases. Per the germline V gene, CDR1 is SNHLY and CDR2 is FYNNEI. This CDR3 reads CASKGNYEQYF. In DNA, the CDR3 is TGTGCCAGCAAGGGGAACTACGAGCAGTACTTC.

This clonotype turned up a few times. The V call is TRBV4-1, the J call TRBJ2-2; D may match TRBD1 or TRBD2 (6 bases each). The CDR3 contains 14 residues. CDR1 is MGHRA, CDR2 YSYEKL, per germline. Trimming took off 7 bases at V and 7 bases at J, with 16 bases between the two ends. CDR3 protein: CASTIPEGDGELFF. Here the CDR3 DNA reads TGCGCCAGCACCATACCGGAGGGGGACGGGGAGCTGTTTTTT.

V and J are TRBV4-3 and TRBJ2-2; D remains unclear. From germline, CDR1 is LGHNA and CDR2 YSLEER. The CDR3 has 17 amino acids. The V gene lost 0 bases and the J gene lost 6 bases, with 17 bases spanning the gap. CDR3 sequence: CASSQESGGVVAGELFF. The CDR3 bases are TGCGCCAGCAGCCAAGAGTCCGGCGGAGTGGTTGCCGGGGAGCTGTTTTTT.

Here the CDR3 reads CASSRSSVVPNEQFF. The CDR3 region has the DNA TGTGCCAGCAGTCGGTCTAGCGTAGTCCCCAATGAGCAGTTCTTC. This chain uses TRBV12-3 or TRBV12-4 with TRBJ2-1, with D possibly matching TRBD2 (6 bases). The CDR3 sequence is 15 residues long. V was pared by 5 bases and J by 6 bases, with 17 bases between.

In its sample, this clonotype was seen a few times. J is TRBJ2-2 and V is TRBV7-6, with TRBD2 matching over 9 bases. The CDR3 loop spans 17 amino acids. The junction had 6 bases not matched to a gene; V was cut back by 4 bases and J by 0 bases. CDR1 and CDR2 (germline): SGHVS, FNYEAQ. CDR3 DNA: TGTGCCAGCAGCTCCACCCGGACTAGCGCGAACACCGGGGAGCTGTTTTTT. It translates to CASSSTRTSANTGELFF.

This sequence joins TRBV27 and TRBJ2-7; D is perhaps TRBD2 (5 bases). In germline, CDR1 is MNHEY, CDR2 SMNVEV (reference sequence). Trimming cost V 2 bases and J 6 bases, with 11 bases left between them. The CDR3 consists of 13 residues. CDR3 DNA: TGTGCCAGCAGTTTAGGACTGACCGTCGAGCAGTACTTC. Protein: CASSLGLTVEQYF.

This clonotype was seen at least ten times. The J gene is TRBJ1-1, the V gene TRBV28; D is unresolved. Germline V CDR1 and CDR2: MDHEN, SYDVKM. V was shortened by 3 bases and J by 5 bases, with 10 bases between the two germline ends. The CDR3 covers 13 residues. The CDR3, as DNA: TGTGCCAGCAGTTTTCCCACGGGGACTGAAGCTTTCTTT. Translation: CASSFPTGTEAFF.

In its sample, this clonotype was seen many times. The rearrangement joins TRBV29-1 to TRBJ2-2; either TRBD1 or TRBD2 may fit D (5 bases each). This CDR3 has 13 amino acids. Germline V CDR1 and CDR2: SQVTM, ANQGSEA. V lost 2 bases and J lost 2, with 6 bases in between. The DNA of the CDR3 is TGCAGCGTTGAAAGGGACAACACCGGGGAGCTGTTTTTT. This gives the protein CSVERDNTGELFF.

This clonotype was seen many times. The V and J genes are TRBV10-3 and TRBJ2-1; possible D gene TRBD2, 6 bases. The germline CDR1 and CDR2 sequences are ENHRY and SYGVKD. The V end lost 2 bases, the J end lost 7 bases, and 15 bases lay between the germline ends. This CDR3 contains 15 residues. The CDR3 DNA reads as TGTGCCATCAGTGAGACTCTCGGAGGGGCGAATGAGCAGTTCTTC. This translates into CAISETLGGANEQFF.

The rearrangement uses TRBV29-1 and TRBJ1-4; no clear D. Trimming shortened V by 4 bases and J by 12 bases, and 15 bases separated the two germline ends. The CDR3 has 12 residues. Germline V gives CDR1 SQVTM, CDR2 ANQGSEA. CDR3 amino acids: CSVVFSGVELFF. CDR3 nucleotides: TGCAGCGTTGTATTTTCGGGCGTGGAACTGTTTTTT.